The clone carrying this TCR beta chain was found many times. The data are from a study of neurological immune-mediated disorders. TCRdb fed the 5' RACE reads into MiXCR, producing one record per CDR3 protein. Of roughly 74,000 distinct CDR3 sequences in the sample, less than 5.5% were seen once. Between the trimmed V and J ends, which lost 0 bases and 9 bases, there was a span of 9 bases. The CDR3 sequence is 13 residues long. The germline V gene has CDR1 LGHNA and CDR2 YNFKEQ. A total of 2 million PBMCs stored at -80 degrees C provided the unsorted libraries. Sequenced input: PBMCs. This sequence was found in a man aged 18 to 29 with multiple sclerosis. The chain joins TRBV4-2 to TRBJ2-1; D is uncertain. DNA of the CDR3: TGTGCCAGCAGCCAAGATTGGTTGGGTGAGCAGTTCTTC. Its translation is CASSQDWLGEQFF.